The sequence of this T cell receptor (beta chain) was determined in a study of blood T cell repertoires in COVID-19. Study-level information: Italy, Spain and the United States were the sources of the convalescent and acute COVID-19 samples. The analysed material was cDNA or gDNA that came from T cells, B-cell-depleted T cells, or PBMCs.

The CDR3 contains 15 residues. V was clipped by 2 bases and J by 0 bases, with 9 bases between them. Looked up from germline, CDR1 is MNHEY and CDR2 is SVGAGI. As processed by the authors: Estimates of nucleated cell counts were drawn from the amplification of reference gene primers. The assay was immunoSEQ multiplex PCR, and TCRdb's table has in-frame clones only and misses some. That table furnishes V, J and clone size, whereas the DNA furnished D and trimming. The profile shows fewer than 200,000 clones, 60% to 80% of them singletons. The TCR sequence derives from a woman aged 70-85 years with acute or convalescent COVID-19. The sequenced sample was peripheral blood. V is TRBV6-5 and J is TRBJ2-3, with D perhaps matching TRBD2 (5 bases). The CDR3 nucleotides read TGTGCCAGCAGTTACGAGCTAGCCAGCACAGATACGCAGTATTTT. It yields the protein CASSYELASTDTQYF.